This TCR beta chain came from a study of cytomegalovirus exposure and HLA in healthy donors. Overall study findings and caveats: In vitro checks showed that a few CMV-associated chains really do target CMV antigens. What a later analysis reportedly showed was that an Asian-associated ancestry cluster had fewer N-insertions than the approximately 700-donor mean.

CDR3 size: 14 residues. Trimming cost V 4 bases and J 3 bases, with 13 bases left between them. The germline CDR1 and CDR2 sequences are SGHRS and YFSETQ. The PCR contained 60 Vbeta and 13 Jbeta primers. Per the original data handling: About 11 million of tens of millions of unique TCR beta chains were shared, per a later count. The protocol was immunoSEQ multiplex PCR, while the TCRdb copy is restricted to in-frame clones and leaves out a portion. That table is the source of V, J and clone size, and D and trimming were worked out from the DNA. The data contain over 90,000 clones, approximately 87% of them singletons. On this clone: Its antigen is not identified.

The chain joins TRBV5-1 to TRBJ1-1, with D possibly TRBD1 on 5 matching bases. The origin of this receptor is a man aged 35 to 55 in good health and CMV-seronegative. The specimen sequenced was PBMCs. The CDR3 nucleotides are TGCGCCAGCAGCGCCCAGGGTGGGTACACTGAAGCTTTCTTT. It codes for CASSAQGGYTEAFF.